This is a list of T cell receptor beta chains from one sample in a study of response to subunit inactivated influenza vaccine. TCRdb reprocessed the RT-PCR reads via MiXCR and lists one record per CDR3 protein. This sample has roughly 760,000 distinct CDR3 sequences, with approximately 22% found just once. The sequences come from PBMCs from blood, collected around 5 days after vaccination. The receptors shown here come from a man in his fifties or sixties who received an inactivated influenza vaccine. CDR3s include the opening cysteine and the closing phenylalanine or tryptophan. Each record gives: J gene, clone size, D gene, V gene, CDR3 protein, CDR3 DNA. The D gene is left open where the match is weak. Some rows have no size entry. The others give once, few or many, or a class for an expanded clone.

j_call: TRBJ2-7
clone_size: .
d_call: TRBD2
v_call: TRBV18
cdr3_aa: CASSPLGGKMNEQYF
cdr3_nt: TGTGCCAGCTCACCACTGGGGGGGAAAATGAACGAGCAGTACTTC

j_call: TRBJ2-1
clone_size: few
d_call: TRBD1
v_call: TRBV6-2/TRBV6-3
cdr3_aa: CASSYLMTGTFYNEQFF
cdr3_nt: TGTGCCAGCAGTTACCTAATGACAGGGACCTTCTACAATGAGCAGTTCTTC

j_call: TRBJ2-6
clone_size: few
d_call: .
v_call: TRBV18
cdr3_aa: CASSPPAGSGANVLTF
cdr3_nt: TGTGCCAGCTCACCCCCCGCCGGCTCTGGGGCCAACGTCCTGACTTTC

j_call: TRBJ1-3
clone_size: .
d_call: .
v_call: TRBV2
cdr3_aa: CASTVGGFSGNTIYF
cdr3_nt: TGTGCCAGCACCGTCGGAGGATTCTCTGGAAACACCATATATTTT

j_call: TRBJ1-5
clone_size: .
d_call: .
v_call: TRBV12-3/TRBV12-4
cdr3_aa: CASSLGRGTGQPQHF
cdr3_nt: TGTGCCAGCAGTTTAGGGAGGGGAACCGGTCAGCCCCAGCATTTT

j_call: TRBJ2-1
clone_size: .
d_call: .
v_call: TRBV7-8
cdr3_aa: CASREGYGNEQFF
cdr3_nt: TGTGCCAGCAGGGAGGGGTACGGTAATGAGCAGTTCTTC

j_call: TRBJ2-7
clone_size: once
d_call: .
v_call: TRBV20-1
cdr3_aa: CSARETPGKARGYEQYF
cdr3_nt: TGCAGTGCTAGAGAGACACCCGGGAAAGCCAGGGGCTACGAGCAGTACTTC

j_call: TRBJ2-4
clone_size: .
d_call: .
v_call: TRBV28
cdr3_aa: CASSLNRDGKNIQYF
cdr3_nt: TGTGCCAGCAGTCTCAACCGGGACGGAAAAAACATTCAGTACTTC

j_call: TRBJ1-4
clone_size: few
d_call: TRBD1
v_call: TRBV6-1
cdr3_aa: CASALGTGNEKLFF
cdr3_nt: TGTGCCAGCGCTTTAGGGACAGGCAATGAAAAACTGTTTTTT

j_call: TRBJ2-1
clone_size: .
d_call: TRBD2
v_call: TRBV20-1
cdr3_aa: CSARDGRGRNEQFF
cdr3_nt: TGCAGTGCTAGAGACGGGAGGGGCCGCAATGAGCAGTTCTTC

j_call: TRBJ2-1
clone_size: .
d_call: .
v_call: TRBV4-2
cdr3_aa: CASSQDHGFSYNEQFF
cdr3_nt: TGTGCCAGCAGCCAAGATCATGGATTTTCCTACAATGAGCAGTTCTTC

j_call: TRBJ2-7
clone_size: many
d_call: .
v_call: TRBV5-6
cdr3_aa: CASSSGRSYEQYF
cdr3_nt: TGTGCCAGCAGCAGCGGAAGATCCTACGAGCAGTACTTC

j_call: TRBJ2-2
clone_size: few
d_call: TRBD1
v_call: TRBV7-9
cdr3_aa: CASRDSPNTGELFF
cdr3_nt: TGTGCCAGCCGGGACAGTCCGAACACCGGGGAGCTGTTTTTT

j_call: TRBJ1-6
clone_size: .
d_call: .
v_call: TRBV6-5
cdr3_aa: CASSYSAGSGNSPLHF
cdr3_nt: TGTGCCAGCAGTTACTCGGCAGGGTCAGGCAATTCACCCCTCCACTTT

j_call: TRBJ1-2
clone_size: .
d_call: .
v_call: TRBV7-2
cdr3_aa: CASSPERQAGGYTF
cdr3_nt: TGTGCCAGCAGCCCCGAGAGGCAGGCGGGCGGCTACACCTTC

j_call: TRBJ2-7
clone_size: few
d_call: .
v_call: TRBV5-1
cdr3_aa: CASSFDGTTEQYF
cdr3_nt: TGCGCCAGCAGCTTTGACGGGACGACAGAGCAGTACTTC

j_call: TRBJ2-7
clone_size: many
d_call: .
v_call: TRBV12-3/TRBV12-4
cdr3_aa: CASRRTNYEQYF
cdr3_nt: TGTGCCAGCAGACGTACAAACTACGAGCAGTACTTC

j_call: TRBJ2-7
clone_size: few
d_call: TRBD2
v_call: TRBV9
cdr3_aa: CASSADSRAGGEQYF
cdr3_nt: TGTGCCAGCAGCGCCGACAGCCGGGCCGGGGGGGAGCAGTACTTC

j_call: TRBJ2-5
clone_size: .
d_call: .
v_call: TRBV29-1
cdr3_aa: CSVDRYLGETQYF
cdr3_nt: TGCAGCGTTGACCGGTACTTAGGGGAGACCCAGTACTTC

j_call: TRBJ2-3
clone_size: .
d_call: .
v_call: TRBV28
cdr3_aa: CASSLFGPPTGTDTQYF
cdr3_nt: TGTGCCAGCAGTTTATTTGGTCCGCCTACAGGCACAGATACGCAGTATTTT

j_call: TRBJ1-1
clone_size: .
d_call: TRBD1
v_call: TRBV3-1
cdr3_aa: CASSPHLGQGNTEAFF
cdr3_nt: TGTGCCAGCAGCCCCCACCTGGGACAGGGGAACACTGAAGCTTTCTTT

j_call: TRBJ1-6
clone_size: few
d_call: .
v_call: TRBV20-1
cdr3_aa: CSARHLSSYNSPLHF
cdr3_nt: TGCAGTGCTAGACACCTGAGCTCCTATAATTCACCCCTCCACTTT

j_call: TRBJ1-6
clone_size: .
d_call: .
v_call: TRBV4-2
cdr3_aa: CASSPRAGQRSYISPLHF
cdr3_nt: TGTGCCAGCAGCCCTAGGGCCGGCCAAAGGTCATATATTTCACCCCTCCACTTT

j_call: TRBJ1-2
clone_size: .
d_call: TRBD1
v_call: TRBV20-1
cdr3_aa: CSASPQGGANYGYTF
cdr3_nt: TGCAGTGCTAGCCCCCAGGGGGGGGCAAACTATGGCTACACCTTC

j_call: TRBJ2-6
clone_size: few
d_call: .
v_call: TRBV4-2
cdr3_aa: CASSQETGYFTGANVLTF
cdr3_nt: TGTGCCAGCAGCCAGGAGACAGGATATTTCACTGGGGCCAACGTCCTGACTTTC

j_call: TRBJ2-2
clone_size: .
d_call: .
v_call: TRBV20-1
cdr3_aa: CSARQNGINGGELFF
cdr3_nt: TGCAGTGCTAGACAGAACGGGATAAACGGCGGGGAGCTGTTTTTT

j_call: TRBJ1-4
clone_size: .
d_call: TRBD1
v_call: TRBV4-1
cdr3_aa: CASSQAGGTGEKLFF
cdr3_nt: TGCGCCAGCAGCCAAGCCGGTGGGACAGGAGAAAAACTGTTTTTT

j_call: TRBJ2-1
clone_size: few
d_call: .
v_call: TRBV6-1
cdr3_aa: CASRELRIEGNEQFF
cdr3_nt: TGTGCCAGCAGGGAACTGAGGATCGAAGGCAATGAGCAGTTCTTC

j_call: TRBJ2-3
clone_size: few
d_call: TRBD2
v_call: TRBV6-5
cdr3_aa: CASSYRGLAGVDTQYF
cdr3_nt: TGTGCCAGCAGTTACCGGGGACTAGCGGGAGTAGATACGCAGTATTTT

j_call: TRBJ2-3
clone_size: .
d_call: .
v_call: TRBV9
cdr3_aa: CASNRQRTDTQYF
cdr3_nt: TGTGCCAGCAACAGACAGCGCACAGATACGCAGTATTTT

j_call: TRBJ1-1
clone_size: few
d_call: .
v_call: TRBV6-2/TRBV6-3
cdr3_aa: CASTTSLNTEAFF
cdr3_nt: TGTGCCAGCACCACAAGCCTGAACACTGAAGCTTTCTTT

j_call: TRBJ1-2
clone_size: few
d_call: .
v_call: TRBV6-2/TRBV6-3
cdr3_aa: CASSEKVDGYGYTF
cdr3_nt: TGTGCCAGCAGCGAGAAGGTGGACGGCTATGGCTACACCTTC

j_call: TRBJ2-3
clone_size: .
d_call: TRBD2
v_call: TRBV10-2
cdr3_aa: CASNGLAPNTQYF
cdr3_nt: TGCGCCAGCAACGGACTAGCGCCAAATACGCAGTATTTT

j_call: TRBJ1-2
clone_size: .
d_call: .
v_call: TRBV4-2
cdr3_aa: CASSQENSPTYGYTF
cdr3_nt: TGTGCCAGCAGCCAAGAGAACAGCCCAACCTATGGCTACACCTTC

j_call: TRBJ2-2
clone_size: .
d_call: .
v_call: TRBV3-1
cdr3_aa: CASSQVTTGELFF
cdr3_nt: TGTGCCAGCAGCCAGGTGACCACCGGGGAGCTGTTTTTT

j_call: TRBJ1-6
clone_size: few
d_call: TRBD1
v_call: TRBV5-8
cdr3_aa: CASSPPGQNNSPLHF
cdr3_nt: TGTGCCAGCAGCCCTCCGGGACAGAATAATTCACCCCTCCACTTT

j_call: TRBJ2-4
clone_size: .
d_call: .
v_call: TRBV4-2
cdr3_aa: CASSQGLPGQSIQYF
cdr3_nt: TGTGCCAGCAGCCAAGGTTTACCGGGACAAAGCATTCAGTACTTC

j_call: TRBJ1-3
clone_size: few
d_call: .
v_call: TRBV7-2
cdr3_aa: CASSASGNTIYF
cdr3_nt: TGTGCCAGCAGCGCCTCTGGAAACACCATATATTTT

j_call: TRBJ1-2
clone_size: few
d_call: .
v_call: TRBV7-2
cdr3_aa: CAGEQGEGNGYTF
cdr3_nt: TGTGCCGGGGAACAGGGAGAAGGCAATGGCTACACCTTC

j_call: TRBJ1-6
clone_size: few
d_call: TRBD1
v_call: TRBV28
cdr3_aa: CASSSTYRGSPLHF
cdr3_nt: TGTGCCAGCAGTTCGACATACAGGGGTTCACCCCTCCACTTT

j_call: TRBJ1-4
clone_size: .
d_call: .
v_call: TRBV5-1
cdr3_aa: CASSLAGTARTNEKLFF
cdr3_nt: TGCGCCAGCAGCTTGGCCGGTACCGCGAGAACGAATGAAAAACTGTTTTTT

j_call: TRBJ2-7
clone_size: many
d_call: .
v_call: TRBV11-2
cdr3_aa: CASSLSDGTYEQYF
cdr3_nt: TGTGCCAGCAGCTTGTCGGACGGGACCTACGAGCAGTACTTC

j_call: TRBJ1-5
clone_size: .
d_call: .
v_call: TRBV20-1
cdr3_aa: CSARKWPTANQPQHF
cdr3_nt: TGCAGTGCTAGAAAATGGCCAACGGCAAATCAGCCCCAGCATTTT

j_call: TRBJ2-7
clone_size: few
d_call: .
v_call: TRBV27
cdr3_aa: CASSPNAGEQYF
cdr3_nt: TGTGCCAGCAGTCCGAACGCGGGGGAGCAGTACTTC

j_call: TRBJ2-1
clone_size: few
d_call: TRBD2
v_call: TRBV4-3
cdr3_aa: CASSPRAGGVRNEQFF
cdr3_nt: TGCGCCAGCAGCCCCCGGGCGGGGGGCGTCCGTAATGAGCAGTTCTTC